The 18 T cell receptor beta chains below were found in one sample sequenced in a study of radiotherapy plus CTLA-4 blockade in lung cancer. Profiling relied on immunoSEQ multiplex PCR, and the TCRdb table lists in-frame clones only, not all of them. The sample has some 49,000 clones, around 83% seen once. This material consisted of peripheral blood, taken from a patient treated with radiotherapy plus ipilimumab. The receptors shown here come from a human donor with non-small cell lung cancer whose response to radiotherapy plus ipilimumab could not be evaluated.

The CDR3 sequence is CASSLTAGGEQYF. In nucleotides, the CDR3 is TGTGCCAGCAGTTTGACGGCAGGGGGGGAGCAGTACTTC. The chain couples TRBV28 to TRBJ2-7; perhaps TRBD1 as D (7 bases). The ends were cut back, 3 bases at V and 7 bases at J, with 13 bases in the middle. The germline CDR1 and CDR2 sequences are MDHEN and SYDVKM. This CDR3 is 13 amino acids long.

The chain uses TRBV4-3 and TRBJ1-4; perhaps TRBD1 as D (6 bases). V lost 1 base to trimming and J lost 2 bases, with 11 bases between them. CDR1 LGHNA and CDR2 YSLEER come from the germline V gene. The CDR3 has 16 amino acids. The CDR3 DNA reads as TGCGCCAGCAGCCAAGGGACAGCGAGGACTAATGAAAAACTGTTTTTT. Translating gives CASSQGTARTNEKLFF.

J is TRBJ1-3 and V is TRBV4-2; TRBD1 matches at 7 bases. Germline V CDR1 and CDR2: LGHNA, YNFKEQ. V lost 6 bases to trimming and J lost 4 bases; unmatched junction nucleotides: 9. This CDR3 is 15 amino acids long. The CDR3 is CASRRTGSSGNTIYF. The CDR3 bases are TGTGCCAGCAGACGGACAGGATCATCCGGAAACACCATATATTTT.

V gene TRBV6-5 combines with J gene TRBJ2-3; 7 bases fit TRBD2. Germline CDR1 MNHEY, CDR2 SVGAGI. This CDR3 comprises 15 residues. J gave up 2 bases and V 4 bases, and 6 bases lay outside the gene matches. The DNA for the CDR3 is TGTGCCAGCAGTTCCGAACTAGCGAACACAGATACGCAGTATTTT. Translated, it gives CASSSELANTDTQYF.

The count of this clone is one. The rearrangement links TRBV2 to TRBJ2-7, with 10 bases identical to TRBD1. Trimming cost V 8 bases and J 3 bases; bases outside gene matches: 4. This CDR3 comprises 13 residues. From germline, CDR1 is SNHLY and CDR2 FYNNEI. CDR3 loop: CASAGTGVYEQYF. CDR3 coding DNA: TGTGCCAGCGCCGGGACAGGGGTCTACGAGCAGTACTTC.

The rearrangement links TRBV6-6 to TRBJ1-5, with no clear D. In germline, CDR1 is MNHNY, CDR2 SVGAGI (reference sequence). The V and J ends lost 2 bases and 0 bases respectively, with 11 bases between them. There are 16 residues in the CDR3. CDR3 bases: TGTGCCAGCAGTTACGGGAGCGGCAGTAGCAATCAGCCCCAGCATTTT. Translated: CASSYGSGSSNQPQHF.

The rearrangement uses TRBV9 and TRBJ1-1; 7 nucleotides line up with TRBD1. J gave up 0 bases and V 4 bases, and 6 bases lay outside the gene matches. CDR3 length equals 15 residues. Germline loops: CDR1 SGDLS, CDR2 YYNGEE. The CDR3 is CASSMLQGMNTEAFF. CDR3 DNA: TGTGCCAGCAGCATGCTACAGGGGATGAACACTGAAGCTTTCTTT.

DNA for the CDR3: TGCGCCAGCAGCCAAGCGGGAGCCGCCCCAGATACGCAGTATTTT. It is translated as CASSQAGAAPDTQYF. The chain recombines TRBV4-3 with TRBJ2-3, with D possibly matching TRBD2 (6 bases). This CDR3 spans 15 amino acids. V lost 1 base and J lost 4, with 12 bases in between. Germline V gene lookup returns CDR1 LGHNA and CDR2 YSLEER.

This clone was found once. The rearrangement links TRBV28 to TRBJ2-2, with a weak D call TRBD1 (6 bases). CDR3 length: 14 amino acids. Germline CDR1 reads MDHEN; CDR2 reads SYDVKM. Trimming left V 10 bases short and J 5 bases short, with 17 bases between. CDR3 loop: CATGTPIPTGELFF. The CDR3 DNA follows: TGTGCCACCGGGACACCCATTCCGACCGGGGAGCTGTTTTTT.

The table lists this clone with a count of one. The chain has TRBV7-9 and TRBJ1-2; TRBD1 matches at 9 bases. V was pared by 5 bases and J by 4 bases, with 2 bases of the junction left unmatched. The CDR3 is 13 amino acids. Germline CDR1 is SEHNR and CDR2 is FQNEAQ (reference sequence). CDR3: CASSRQGGYGYTF. DNA for the CDR3: TGTGCCAGCAGCAGACAGGGGGGCTATGGCTACACCTTC. The full variable domain, completed using reference TRBV7-9 and TRBJ1-2, is DTGVSQNPRHKITKRGQNVTFRCDPISEHNRLYWYRQTLGQGPEFLTYFQNEAQLEKSRLLSDRFSAERPKGSFSTLEIQRTEQGDSAMYLCASSRQGGYGYTFGSGTRLTVV.

This chain links TRBV19 with TRBJ2-6; a weak D match, TRBD2 (6 bases). The CDR3 totals 17 residues. CDR1 is LNHDA, CDR2 SQIVND, per germline (reference sequence). Trimming stripped 4 bases from V and 4 bases from J, with 17 bases between. The chain's CDR3 is CASSNPVGGSGANVLTF. In DNA form, the CDR3 reads TGTGCCAGTAGTAACCCGGTGGGGGGATCAGGGGCCAACGTCCTGACTTTC.

For this clone: The junction departs from germline at one end; a sequencing error may be responsible. The same CDR3 also results from other DNA sequences found in this sample. The chain is built from TRBV6-5 and TRBJ1-2, with a weak D call TRBD1 (5 bases). The CDR3 runs 12 residues. CDR1 is MNHEY, CDR2 SVGAGI, per germline. The CDR3 spells CASSNRRYGYTF. The CDR3 region has the DNA TGCGCCAGCAGTAACAGGCGTTATGGCTACACCTTC.

This chain joins TRBV27 and TRBJ1-1, with D hard to call. The CDR3 is made up of 13 amino acids. Trimming took off 3 bases at V and 3 bases at J, with 8 bases between the two ends. Per germline, CDR1 MNHEY and CDR2 SMNVEV (reference sequence). The CDR3 DNA sequence: TGTGCCAGCAGTTTTCGGGGTTACACTGAAGCTTTCTTT. Amino acids: CASSFRGYTEAFF.

CDR3 bases: TGTGCCAGCAGCCCTACGGACAAGGGAAAACTGTTTTTT. Protein sequence: CASSPTDKGKLFF. The rearrangement joins TRBV7-9 to TRBJ1-4; possibly TRBD1 for D (5 bases). Deletions cut 5 bases from V and 10 bases from J, with 14 bases between. The CDR3 covers 13 residues. Germline loops: CDR1 SEHNR, CDR2 FQNEAQ (reference sequence).

V is TRBV9 and J is TRBJ1-1; perhaps TRBD1 as D (6 bases). Germline lookup yields CDR1 SGDLS and CDR2 YYNGEE. This CDR3 is built from 15 residues. The V end was cut by 3 bases, the J end by 1 base, with 13 bases between. DNA of the CDR3: TGTGCCAGCAGCGGATACAGGACAGAGAACACTGAAGCTTTCTTT. This sequence encodes CASSGYRTENTEAFF. Full variable domain (remainder filled in from reference TRBV9 and TRBJ1-1): DSGVTQTPKHLITATGQRVTLRCSPRSGDLSVYWYQQSLDQGLQFLIQYYNGEERAKGNILERFSAQQFPDLHSELNLSSLELGDSALYFCASSGYRTENTEAFFGQGTRLTVV.

The chain carries TRBV2 and TRBJ2-7; 8 bases fit TRBD2. The CDR3 runs 14 residues. The trim removed 0 bases at V and 6 bases at J, leaving 4 bases unmatched. Germline assignment: CDR1 SNHLY and CDR2 FYNNEI. Here the CDR3 reads CASSEAREVPEQYF. In DNA, the CDR3 is TGTGCCAGCAGTGAAGCGCGGGAGGTGCCCGAGCAGTACTTC.

This clone appeared a few times. This same CDR3 is encoded by further DNA sequences in the sample. The chain joins TRBV28 to TRBJ2-7; 12 bases map to TRBD2. The CDR3 covers 17 residues. CDR1 and CDR2 from the germline V gene are MDHEN and SYDVKM. The V and J ends lost 2 bases and 4 bases, in that order; junction bases with no gene match: 9. The CDR3 protein is CASSLGRLAGGEYEQYF. The CDR3 nucleotides read TGTGCCAGCAGTTTAGGGCGTCTAGCGGGAGGGGAGTACGAGCAGTACTTC.

In DNA, the CDR3 is TGTGCCAGCTCGTCCGCTATGAACACTGAAGCTTTCTTT. It codes for CASSSAMNTEAFF. The chain combines TRBV18 with TRBJ1-1; D is ambiguous. V was shortened by 6 bases and J by 0 bases, with 8 bases between the two germline ends. The CDR3 is 13 residues long. Germline values: CDR1 KGHSH, CDR2 LQKENI.